Following are 17 T cell receptor beta chains from one sample sequenced in a study of cytomegalovirus exposure and HLA in healthy donors. With 60 Vbeta and 13 Jbeta primers, the PCR was carried out. Assay: immunoSEQ multiplex PCR; the TCRdb copy retains only in-frame clones and omits some. The repertoire has some 130,000 clones, approximately 81% of them found once; the top ten carry more than 1.5%. Sequencing used PBMCs. Receptors originate from a man younger than 30 in good health and CMV-seronegative.

V is TRBV13 and J is TRBJ2-7, with 8 bases fitting TRBD1. The CDR3 sequence is 14 residues long. Germline lookup yields CDR1 PRHDT and CDR2 FYEKMQ (reference sequence). The ends lost 6 bases at V and 5 bases at J; junction bases unmatched: 9. The CDR3 here is CASRSGTGGNEQYV. CDR3 nucleotides: TGTGCCAGCAGATCGGGGACAGGAGGAAACGAGCAGTACGTC.

The V gene is TRBV5-6, the J gene TRBJ2-5; TRBD1 matches at 8 bases. Losses at the gene ends were 1 base for V and 5 bases for J; bases not matched to a gene: 13. CDR3 length equals 17 residues. Germline-derived CDR1 and CDR2 are SGHDT and YYEEEE. This CDR3 reads CASSLRAGGNARETQYF. The CDR3 bases are TGTGCCAGCAGCTTGCGAGCAGGGGGCAATGCGAGGGAGACCCAGTACTTC.

The chain joins TRBV7-3 to TRBJ1-3; TRBD1 aligns across 11 bases. The CDR3 sequence is 18 residues long. With 0 bases clipped from V and 0 bases from J, the junction kept 4 bases outside the gene matches. Germline assignment: CDR1 SGHTA and CDR2 FQGTGA. The CDR3 DNA reads TGTGCCAGCAGCTTAACCGGGACAGGGGGAGGCTCTGGAAACACCATATATTTT. This encodes CASSLTGTGGGSGNTIYF.

This chain connects TRBV30 to TRBJ2-1; 8 positions match TRBD2. CDR3 length: 13 residues. The ends lost 4 bases at V and 7 bases at J; junction bases unmatched: 6. Germline V gene data show CDR1 as GTSNPN and CDR2 as SVGIG (reference sequence). The CDR3, as DNA: TGTGCCTGGATACCGGGAGGGAGGAATGAGCAGTTCTTC. Translating it yields CAWIPGGRNEQFF.

The V gene is TRBV6-6, the J gene TRBJ1-1, with a possible D match to TRBD1 (6 bases). CDR1 is MNHNY and CDR2 is SVGAGI in the germline V gene (reference sequence). The CDR3 consists of 14 residues. Between the trimmed V and J ends, which lost 6 bases and 2 bases, there was a span of 13 bases. The CDR3 loop is CASSSGTSNTEAFF. CDR3 in DNA: TGTGCCAGCAGCTCCGGGACATCAAACACTGAAGCTTTCTTT.

The V and J genes are TRBV4-2 and TRBJ2-5; 8 positions match TRBD1. This CDR3 has 16 amino acids. The V segment lost 0 bases and the J segment 4 bases; nucleotides outside the gene matches: 7. The germline V gene has CDR1 LGHNA and CDR2 YNFKEQ. CDR3 DNA: TGTGCCAGCAGCCAAGACCCGGCCCAGGGGGCAGAGACCCAGTACTTC. Translation: CASSQDPAQGAETQYF.

The V call is TRBV27, the J call TRBJ2-1; 11 bases match TRBD2. Looked up from germline, CDR1 is MNHEY and CDR2 is SMNVEV (reference sequence). After removal of 5 bases from V and 6 bases from J, the junction contained 6 bases not matched to a gene. The length of the CDR3 is 15 residues. CDR3 DNA: TGTGCCAGCAGTAAACTAGCGGGAGTGGGCAATGAGCAGTTCTTC. It encodes CASSKLAGVGNEQFF.

For this clone: At one boundary the junction diverges from the germline segment, which might be a read error. The chain couples TRBV15 to TRBJ1-2; D is uncertain. The CDR3 spans 15 residues. CDR1 and CDR2 (germline): LNHNV, YYDKDF (reference sequence). CDR3 sequence (DNA): TGTGCCACCAGCAGAGATGTCTCCCAGGCCTATAGCTACACCTTC. Translated: CATSRDVSQAYSYTF.

The V call is TRBV7-9, the J call TRBJ2-1, with D possibly being TRBD1 (5 bases). With 11 bases removed from V and 6 bases from J, the gap between germline ends came to 11 bases. CDR1 is SEHNR, CDR2 FQNEAQ, per germline (reference sequence). The CDR3 loop spans 11 amino acids. CDR3 sequence reads: CAGAEVNEQFF. For the CDR3, the DNA is TGTGCCGGGGCTGAGGTCAATGAGCAGTTCTTC.

The genes are TRBV7-3 and TRBJ1-1; perhaps TRBD1 as D (6 bases). The CDR3 length is 16 residues. The germline V gene has CDR1 SGHTA and CDR2 FQGTGA. The ends were cut back, 5 bases at V and 0 bases at J, with 16 bases in the middle. In DNA, the CDR3 is TGTGCCAGCAGCCTAATGGGGGCAGGGATGAACACTGAAGCTTTCTTT. Amino acids: CASSLMGAGMNTEAFF.

This clone was observed a single time. The rearrangement links TRBV28 to TRBJ1-5; 8 bases fit TRBD1. Germline lookup yields CDR1 MDHEN and CDR2 SYDVKM. J lost 7 bases, V lost 6 bases, and 8 bases had no gene match. This CDR3 is built from 14 residues. This CDR3 reads CASSTGQGDQPQHF. The CDR3 region has the DNA TGTGCCAGCAGCACCGGACAGGGTGACCAGCCCCAGCATTTT.

The chain couples TRBV2 to TRBJ1-1; 11 bases map to TRBD1. Germline V lookup: CDR1 SNHLY, CDR2 FYNNEI. With 4 bases clipped from V and 1 base from J, the junction kept 17 bases outside the gene matches. This CDR3 is built from 20 residues. CDR3 nucleotide sequence: TGTGCCAGCAGTGTCCCGGGACAGGGGGGGGACAGGGGAAAGAACACTGAAGCTTTCTTT. This encodes CASSVPGQGGDRGKNTEAFF.

With regard to this clone: One junction end does not reproduce the germline sequence, and a read error may be involved. Here the CDR3 reads CAWSVLDYGYPF. CDR3 bases: TGTGCCTGGAGTGTACTCGACTATGGCTACCCCTTC. This chain connects TRBV30 to TRBJ1-2; no definite D call. The CDR3 is made up of 12 amino acids. The germline CDR1 and CDR2 sequences are GTSNPN and SVGIG (reference sequence).

The chain links TRBV4-3 to TRBJ2-1, with 7 positions matching TRBD1. CDR1 and CDR2 from the germline V gene are LGHNA and YSLEER. V dropped 1 base and J dropped 10; count of bases not matched to a gene: 7. There are 14 residues in the CDR3. The CDR3 region is CASSQGTGSGEQFF. The DNA for the CDR3 is TGCGCCAGCAGCCAAGGGACAGGTTCAGGCGAGCAGTTCTTC.

J is TRBJ1-2 and V is TRBV5-1; TRBD1 agrees at 7 bases. After removal of 4 bases from V and 8 bases from J, the junction contained 8 bases not matched to a gene. CDR3 size: 13 residues. Germline assignment: CDR1 SGHRS and CDR2 YFSETQ. CDR3 amino acids: CASSPRGARGYTF. The CDR3 DNA reads as TGCGCCAGCAGCCCCAGGGGGGCGCGGGGCTACACCTTC.

V gene TRBV5-1 combines with J gene TRBJ2-6; 11 bases line up with TRBD1. Unmatched junction bases numbered 6, after V lost 9 bases and J lost 1 base. Germline assignment: CDR1 SGHRS and CDR2 YFSETQ. The CDR3 spans 16 residues. CDR3 loop: CATSGQGGSGANVLTF. The CDR3, as DNA: TGCGCCACCTCGGGACAGGGGGGATCTGGGGCCAACGTCCTGACTTTC.

CDR3 nucleotide sequence: TGTGCCAGCTCACCTGTAGCCGGGAGTGACAATGAGCAGTTCTTC. This encodes CASSPVAGSDNEQFF. This chain links TRBV18 with TRBJ2-1; a possible D gene is TRBD2 (6 bases). Germline-derived CDR1 and CDR2 are KGHSH and LQKENI. V was shortened by 3 bases and J by 5 bases, with 14 bases between the two germline ends. The CDR3 contains 15 residues.